This T cell receptor beta chain came from a study of CXCR3-negative and CXCR3-positive naive CD8 T cells. Per the germline V gene, CDR1 is SGHRS and CDR2 is YFSETQ. The length of the CDR3 is 15 residues. Worth noting for this clonotype: Its antigen is undetermined.

All TRB cDNA libraries came from 5' RACE performed with UMI labels. TCRdb re-analyzed the 5' RACE reads; it lists each CDR3 protein once, without DNA. This sample contains 6,500 to 7,500 distinct CDR3 sequences. The study's findings and limits: Comparison of naive cells showed more hydrophobic TRB CDR3s in CXCR3-positive than in CXCR3-negative naive cells. Diversity proved comparably high across both naive subsets and much lower in memory CD8+ cells.

Material: naive CXCR3- CD8+ T cells from blood. Stated subset: CD45RO-CCR7+CD27+CD95- naive CD8+ T cells lacking CXCR3 (TNR3-). The chain is built from TRBV5-1 and TRBJ2-7; the TCRdb D gene call, TRBD1, has no DNA to confirm it. This TCR came from a human donor in good health. Some clones in this sample may be carry-over from other donors' samples. CDR3 in amino acids: CASSSPDREDYEQYF.